This entry lists 28 T cell receptor beta chains sequenced from one sample in a study of T cell repertoires in cytomegalovirus infection. TCRdb re-analysed the reads in MiXCR, keeping a single row per CDR3 protein. The data show around 310,000 distinct CDR3 sequences, under 20% seen once. Sequences were obtained from PBMCs. The receptors here all came from a human donor in good health (CMV status not recorded). Some clones in this sample may be carry-over from other donors' samples.

The chain links TRBV6-5 to TRBJ2-2, with D unclear. The CDR3 extends over 16 amino acids. Trimming stripped 5 bases from V and 6 bases from J, with 19 bases between. Germline V gene data show CDR1 as MNHEY and CDR2 as SVGAGI. The CDR3 spells CASSPPTAQQAGELFF. The CDR3 DNA reads as TGTGCCAGCAGTCCCCCCACAGCCCAACAAGCCGGGGAGCTGTTTTTT.

Regarding this clonotype: Sequence at one end of the junction differs from germline and may be a read error. The chain links TRBV12-3 or TRBV12-4 to TRBJ2-7; tentative D call: TRBD1 (6 bases). The CDR3 runs to 14 residues. CDR3 nucleotide sequence: TGTGCCAGCAGTCTGGACAGAGTCGGAGCCGAGGAGTACTTC. Translation: CASSLDRVGAEEYF.

J is TRBJ2-5 and V is TRBV20-1; D is tentatively TRBD1 or TRBD2 (5 bases each). Trimming took off 5 bases at V and 5 bases at J, with 21 bases between the two ends. CDR1 is DFQATT, CDR2 SNEGSKA, per germline (reference sequence). CDR3 length equals 15 residues. The CDR3 bases are TGCAGTGCTTATTTAGGGGCTAGCAGATTCGAGACCCAGTACTTC. Translated, it gives CSAYLGASRFETQYF.

This clonotype came up many times. The genes are TRBV7-9 and TRBJ2-2; D not certain. The CDR3 contains 15 residues. V was shortened by 5 bases and J by 4 bases, with 14 bases between the two germline ends. Germline lookup yields CDR1 SEHNR and CDR2 FQNEAQ (reference sequence). The CDR3 reads CASSQSAVPTGELFF. As DNA, the CDR3 is TGTGCCAGCAGCCAATCGGCAGTCCCCACCGGGGAGCTGTTTTTT.

The rearrangement links TRBV20-1 to TRBJ1-4; 7 bases agree with TRBD1. In germline, CDR1 is DFQATT, CDR2 SNEGSKA (reference sequence). Unmatched junction bases numbered 7, after V lost 0 bases and J lost 6 bases. This CDR3 contains 15 residues. CDR3 sequence reads: CSARELGGGDEKLFF. The CDR3 coding sequence is TGCAGTGCTAGAGAGCTGGGAGGGGGCGATGAAAAACTGTTTTTT.

The chain uses TRBV4-3 and TRBJ2-7, with D perhaps assigned TRBD1 or TRBD2 (6 bases each). V dropped 0 bases and J dropped 5 bases, with 14 bases sitting between them. This CDR3 has 15 amino acids. Germline lookup yields CDR1 LGHNA and CDR2 YSLEER. The CDR3 is CASSQDPGGLNEQYF. The CDR3 DNA reads TGCGCCAGCAGCCAAGATCCCGGGGGCTTAAACGAGCAGTACTTC.

The chain employs TRBV20-1 and TRBJ1-4; tentative D call: TRBD1 (6 bases). Germline CDR1 reads DFQATT; CDR2 reads SNEGSKA (reference sequence). CDR3 size: 13 residues. V lost 4 bases to trimming and J lost 4 bases, with 10 bases between them. This CDR3 reads CSATGASNEKLFF. CDR3 nucleotides: TGCAGTGCTACGGGGGCTAGTAATGAAAAACTGTTTTTT.

This clonotype has a handful of counts. The chain carries TRBV6-1 and TRBJ2-7; TRBD1 matches 8 bases. The V gene's germline CDR1 is MNHNS and CDR2 SASEGT. V trimming: 5 bases; J trimming: 4 bases; junction bases outside the gene matches: 7. The CDR3 totals 14 residues. The DNA of the CDR3 is TGTGCCAGCAGTAAAGAGGACAGGGATTACGAGCAGTACTTC. Protein: CASSKEDRDYEQYF.

J is TRBJ2-5 and V is TRBV9, with a tentative D call TRBD2 (6 bases). The length of the CDR3 is 20 residues. Germline V CDR1 and CDR2: SGDLS, YYNGEE. The ends were cut back, 1 base at V and 3 bases at J, with 28 bases in the middle. In nucleotides, the CDR3 is TGTGCCAGCAGCGTATGGGTCCGGGACTTCACCCTTGCCCCCGAAGAGACCCAGTACTTC. This codes for CASSVWVRDFTLAPEETQYF.

This clonotype has ten or more counts. This chain uses TRBV25-1 with TRBJ2-7, with a weak D call TRBD1 (6 bases). V was pared by 0 bases and J by 10 bases, with 13 bases between. Germline V gene sequence: CDR1 MGHDK, CDR2 SYGVNS. This CDR3 spans 13 amino acids. CDR3 sequence (DNA): TGTGCCAGCAGTGAATATAAATTACAGGGCCAGTACTTC. This sequence encodes CASSEYKLQGQYF.

The genes are TRBV12-3 or TRBV12-4 and TRBJ2-5; unclear D gene. This CDR3 region has 16 residues. V was clipped by 5 bases and J by 1 base, with 17 bases between them. The CDR3 reads CASSLGLRGPQETQYF. CDR3 DNA sequence: TGTGCCAGCAGTCTCGGGCTCCGCGGCCCCCAAGAGACCCAGTACTTC.

In its sample, this clonotype was seen many times. The gene calls are TRBV28 and TRBJ1-5; D gene unclear. The V gene lost 10 bases and the J gene lost 3 bases, with 16 bases spanning the gap. Germline V lookup: CDR1 MDHEN, CDR2 SYDVKM. CDR3 length: 14 amino acids. CDR3 in DNA: TGTGCCATAAAAAGGGCGGGCATCAATCAGCCCCAGCATTTT. Protein product: CAIKRAGINQPQHF.

This clonotype was counted between two and nine times. The chain has TRBV12-3 or TRBV12-4 and TRBJ2-1, with 11 bases that match TRBD2. The CDR3 is 16 amino acids. Trimming removed 6 bases from V and 5 bases from J; junction bases left unmatched: 9. CDR3 nucleotide sequence: TGTGCCAGCAGATCTAGCGGGGGGTCTGGGGACAATGAGCAGTTCTTC. This encodes CASRSSGGSGDNEQFF.

The chain couples TRBV7-9 to TRBJ2-3; D gene uncertain. The V and J ends lost 5 bases and 2 bases respectively, with 14 bases between them. The CDR3 sequence is 15 residues long. Looked up from germline, CDR1 is SEHNR and CDR2 is FQNEAQ (reference sequence). The CDR3 sequence is CASSPVASPTDTQYF. CDR3 nucleotides: TGTGCCAGCAGCCCCGTCGCGTCCCCCACAGATACGCAGTATTTT.

In this sample, this clonotype turned up a few times. The CDR3 loop is CASSYTRDSEAFF. DNA of the CDR3: TGTGCCAGCAGTTATACTCGGGACAGTGAAGCTTTCTTT. This chain connects TRBV28 to TRBJ1-1; 7 positions match TRBD1. V lost 4 bases, J lost 7 bases, and 6 bases stayed unmatched. The germline gives CDR1 MDHEN, CDR2 SYDVKM. The length of the CDR3 is 13 residues. Together with reference TRBV28 and TRBJ1-1, the CDR3 gives the full variable domain: DVKVTQSSRYLVKRTGEKVFLECVQDMDHENMFWYRQDPGLGLRLIYFSYDVKMKEKGDIPEGYSVSREKKERFSLILESASTNQTSMYLCASSYTRDSEAFFGQGTRLTVV.

This clonotype was counted many times. V and J are TRBV6-2 or TRBV6-3 and TRBJ2-5; the match to TRBD2 covers 7 bases. The germline CDR1 and CDR2 sequences are MNHEY and SVGEGT. This CDR3 has 15 residues. Germline trimming cut 2 bases from V and 0 bases from J; bases unmatched to any gene: 3. CDR3 loop: CASSYGRGYQETQYF. CDR3 in DNA: TGTGCCAGCAGTTACGGGCGGGGGTACCAAGAGACCCAGTACTTC.

This clonotype was seen at least ten times. This chain uses TRBV28 with TRBJ1-1; D is ambiguous. Germline-derived CDR1 and CDR2 are MDHEN and SYDVKM. The germline V and J ends were trimmed by 5 bases and 1 base, with 11 bases remaining between them. CDR3 length: 14 amino acids. The CDR3 DNA follows: TGTGCCAGCAGTCCCCGCTGGGGGAACACTGAAGCTTTCTTT. Residues: CASSPRWGNTEAFF.

This clonotype was seen at least ten times. The chain uses TRBV11-2 and TRBJ2-3, with a tentative D call TRBD1 (5 bases). The germline V gene has CDR1 SGHAT and CDR2 FQNNGV. CDR3 length: 17 amino acids. The V end lost 0 bases, the J end lost 1 base, and 14 bases lay between the germline ends. The CDR3 DNA sequence: TGTGCCAGCAGCTTAGATGTATGGGGCGGACGCACAGATACGCAGTATTTT. It is translated as CASSLDVWGGRTDTQYF.

As concerns this clonotype: A much larger clone differs from this one at a single base, so this may be a read error. The J gene is TRBJ2-3, the V gene TRBV6-6, with D possibly being TRBD2 (6 bases). The CDR3 runs to 14 residues. The germline V gene encodes CDR1 MNHNY and CDR2 SVGAGI (reference sequence). CDR3 sequence reads: CASSDSGGTDTQYF. The CDR3, as DNA: TGTGCCAGCAGTGACTCGGGAGGCACAGATACGCAGTATTTT.

This rearrangement joins TRBV28 to TRBJ2-1, with TRBD1 matching over 7 bases. The CDR3 sequence is 16 residues long. J lost 0 bases, V lost 3 bases, and 5 bases had no gene match. Looked up from germline, CDR1 is MDHEN and CDR2 is SYDVKM. CDR3 DNA sequence: TGTGCCAGCAGTTTCCCGGACAGGAGCTCCTACAATGAGCAGTTCTTC. As protein: CASSFPDRSSYNEQFF.

This chain joins TRBV6-1 and TRBJ1-2; maybe TRBD1 (6 bases). CDR1 is MNHNS and CDR2 is SASEGT in the germline V gene. The CDR3 length is 13 residues. The V end lost 10 bases, the J end lost 6 bases, and 18 bases lay between the germline ends. The CDR3 sequence is CATRLGGTDGYTF. In nucleotides, the CDR3 is TGTGCCACTCGACTAGGGGGGACCGATGGCTACACCTTC.

This clonotype was seen repeatedly, ten times or more. This sequence joins TRBV4-3 and TRBJ2-7; 12 positions agree with TRBD2. CDR1 and CDR2 from the germline V gene are LGHNA and YSLEER. V trimming: 3 bases; J trimming: 0 bases; junction bases outside the gene matches: 3. This CDR3 is 16 amino acids long. CDR3: CASSHLAGGSSYEQYF. CDR3 bases: TGCGCCAGCAGCCATCTAGCGGGGGGGAGCTCCTACGAGCAGTACTTC.

The CDR3 region is CASNVPGRNNYGYTF. CDR3 sequence (DNA): TGTGCCAGCAATGTCCCAGGGCGGAATAACTATGGCTACACCTTC. The chain has TRBV2 and TRBJ1-2; D may be TRBD1 (5 bases). The CDR3 spans 15 residues. Germline CDR1 is SNHLY and CDR2 is FYNNEI. V lost 7 bases to trimming and J lost 1 base, with 16 bases between them.

This clonotype has more than one count but fewer than ten. This chain connects TRBV7-2 to TRBJ2-3; D remains unclear. Germline CDR1 SGHTA, CDR2 FQGNSA. V was cut by 3 bases and J by 4 bases, with 11 bases left in between. This CDR3 is built from 14 residues. The CDR3 loop is CASSFFGLADTQYF. DNA for the CDR3: TGTGCCAGCAGCTTCTTCGGGTTAGCAGATACGCAGTATTTT.

This clonotype was found a few times. The chain couples TRBV7-2 to TRBJ1-5; maybe TRBD1 (5 bases). This CDR3 is 15 amino acids long. Germline-derived CDR1 and CDR2 are SGHTA and FQGNSA. The germline V and J ends were trimmed by 5 bases and 6 bases, with 17 bases remaining between them. CDR3 in DNA: TGTGCCAGCAGCCCGGGACCTATAGGTGGTCAGCCCCAGCATTTT. The encoded protein is CASSPGPIGGQPQHF.

V usage is TRBV28 and J usage is TRBJ1-1; D gene unclear. The CDR3 spans 15 residues. Germline lookup yields CDR1 MDHEN and CDR2 SYDVKM. V was pared by 2 bases and J by 0 bases, with 10 bases between. The CDR3 bases are TGTGCCAGCAGTTTACAGGCCGGATTGAACACTGAAGCTTTCTTT. Protein product: CASSLQAGLNTEAFF.

This chain links TRBV18 with TRBJ1-2; the match to TRBD1 covers 8 bases. After removal of 2 bases from V and 3 bases from J, the junction contained 5 bases not matched to a gene. The CDR3 length is 15 residues. Germline CDR1 is KGHSH and CDR2 is LQKENI. CDR3 sequence reads: CASSPAQGADYGYTF. CDR3 nucleotide sequence: TGTGCCAGCTCACCAGCCCAGGGGGCTGACTATGGCTACACCTTC.

This clonotype was recorded at least ten times. The V gene is TRBV10-3, the J gene TRBJ1-1; tentatively, D is TRBD1 (6 bases). This CDR3 has 14 amino acids. The germline V gene encodes CDR1 ENHRY and CDR2 SYGVKD. Trimming took 4 bases from V and 5 from J, leaving 14 bases between them. CDR3 bases: TGTGCCATCAGTGTAAACAGGGAGGTAACTGAAGCTTTCTTT. Protein: CAISVNREVTEAFF.